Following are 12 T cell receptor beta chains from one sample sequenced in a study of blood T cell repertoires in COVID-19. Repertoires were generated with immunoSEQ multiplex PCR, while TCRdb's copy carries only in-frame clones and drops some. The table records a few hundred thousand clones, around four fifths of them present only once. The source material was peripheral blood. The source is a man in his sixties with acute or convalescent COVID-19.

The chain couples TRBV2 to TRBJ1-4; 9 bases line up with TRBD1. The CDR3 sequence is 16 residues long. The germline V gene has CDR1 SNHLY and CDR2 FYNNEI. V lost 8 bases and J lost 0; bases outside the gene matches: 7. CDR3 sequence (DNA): TGTGCCAGCCGGGACAGGGTGGGACCAACTAATGAAAAACTGTTTTTT. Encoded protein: CASRDRVGPTNEKLFF. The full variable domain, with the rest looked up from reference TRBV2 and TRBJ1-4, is EPEVTQTPSHQVTQMGQEVILRCVPISNHLYFYWYRQILGQKVEFLVSFYNNEISEKSEIFDDQFSVERPDGSNFTLKIRSTKLEDSAMYFCASRDRVGPTNEKLFFGSGTQLSVL.

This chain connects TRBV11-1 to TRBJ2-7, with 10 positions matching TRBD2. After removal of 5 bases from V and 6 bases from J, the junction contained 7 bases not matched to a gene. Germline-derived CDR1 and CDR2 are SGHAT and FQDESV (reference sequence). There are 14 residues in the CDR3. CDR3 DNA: TGTGCCAGCAGCCAAGCGGGAGGGGCTCGCGAGCAGTACTTC. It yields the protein CASSQAGGAREQYF.

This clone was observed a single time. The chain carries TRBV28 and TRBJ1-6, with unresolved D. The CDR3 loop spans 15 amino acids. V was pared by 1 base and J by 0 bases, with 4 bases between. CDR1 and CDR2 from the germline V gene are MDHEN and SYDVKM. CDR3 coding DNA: TGTGCCAGCAGTTTATACAGCTCCTATAATTCACCCCTCCACTTT. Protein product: CASSLYSSYNSPLHF. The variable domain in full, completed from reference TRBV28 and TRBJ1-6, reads DVKVTQSSRYLVKRTGEKVFLECVQDMDHENMFWYRQDPGLGLRLIYFSYDVKMKEKGDIPEGYSVSREKKERFSLILESASTNQTSMYLCASSLYSSYNSPLHFGNGTRLTVT.

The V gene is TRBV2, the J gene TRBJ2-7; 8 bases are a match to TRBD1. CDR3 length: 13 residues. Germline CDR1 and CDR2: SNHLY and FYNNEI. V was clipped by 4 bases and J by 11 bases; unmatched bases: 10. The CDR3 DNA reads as TGTGCCAGCAGTGGGGAGGCCAGGGGGCTGGAGTACTTC. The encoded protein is CASSGEARGLEYF. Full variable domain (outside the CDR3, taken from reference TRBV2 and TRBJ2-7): EPEVTQTPSHQVTQMGQEVILRCVPISNHLYFYWYRQILGQKVEFLVSFYNNEISEKSEIFDDQFSVERPDGSNFTLKIRSTKLEDSAMYFCASSGEARGLEYFGPGTRLTVT.

The CDR3 here is CASSSRDRLYTDTQYF. CDR3 nucleotides: TGTGCCAGCAGCTCCCGGGACAGACTGTACACAGATACGCAGTATTTT. The chain combines TRBV7-3 with TRBJ2-3; the match to TRBD1 covers 7 bases. Per the germline V gene, CDR1 is SGHTA and CDR2 is FQGTGA. The V segment lost 4 bases and the J segment 2 bases; nucleotides outside the gene matches: 9. The CDR3 is 16 residues long.

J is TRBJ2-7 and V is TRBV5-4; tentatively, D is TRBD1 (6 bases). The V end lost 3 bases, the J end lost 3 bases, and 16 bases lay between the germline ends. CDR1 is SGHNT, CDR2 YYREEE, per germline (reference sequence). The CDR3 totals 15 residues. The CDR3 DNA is TGTGCCAGCAGCTGGGCGTGGGGGCCAGACTACGAGCAGTACTTC. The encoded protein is CASSWAWGPDYEQYF.

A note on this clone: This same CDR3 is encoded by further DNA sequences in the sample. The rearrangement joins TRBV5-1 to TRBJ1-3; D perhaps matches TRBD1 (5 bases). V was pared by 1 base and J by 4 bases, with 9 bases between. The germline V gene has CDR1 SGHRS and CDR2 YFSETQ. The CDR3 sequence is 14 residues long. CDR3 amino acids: CASSLQGSGNTIYF. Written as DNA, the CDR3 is TGCGCCAGCAGCTTGCAGGGTTCCGGAAACACCATATATTTT.

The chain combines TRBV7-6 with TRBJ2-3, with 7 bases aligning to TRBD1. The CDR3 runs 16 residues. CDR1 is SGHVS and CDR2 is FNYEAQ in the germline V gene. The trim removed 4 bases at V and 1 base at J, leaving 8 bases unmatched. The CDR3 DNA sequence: TGTGCCAGCAGCTCCCCAACAGGGGTAGGCACAGATACGCAGTATTTT. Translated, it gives CASSSPTGVGTDTQYF.

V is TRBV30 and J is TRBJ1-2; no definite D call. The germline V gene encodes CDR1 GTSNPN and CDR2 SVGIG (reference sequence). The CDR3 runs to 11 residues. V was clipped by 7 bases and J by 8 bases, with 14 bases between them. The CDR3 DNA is TGTGCCTTGAGCAAGAGTTTCGGCTACACCTTC. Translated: CALSKSFGYTF.

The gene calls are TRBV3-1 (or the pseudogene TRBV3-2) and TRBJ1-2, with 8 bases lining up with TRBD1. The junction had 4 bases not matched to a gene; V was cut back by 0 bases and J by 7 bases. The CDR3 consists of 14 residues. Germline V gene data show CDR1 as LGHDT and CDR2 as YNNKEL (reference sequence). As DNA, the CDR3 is TGTGCCAGCAGCCAAGACAGGGGGCGCGGTGGCTACACCTTC. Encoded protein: CASSQDRGRGGYTF.

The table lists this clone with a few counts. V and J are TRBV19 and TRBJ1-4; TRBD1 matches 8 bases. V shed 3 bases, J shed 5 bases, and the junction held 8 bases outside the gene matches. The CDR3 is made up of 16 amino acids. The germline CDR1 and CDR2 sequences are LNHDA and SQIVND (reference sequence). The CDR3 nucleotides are TGTGCCAGTAGTATTCCTGGACAGGGAGGGAATGAAAAACTGTTTTTT. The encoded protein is CASSIPGQGGNEKLFF.

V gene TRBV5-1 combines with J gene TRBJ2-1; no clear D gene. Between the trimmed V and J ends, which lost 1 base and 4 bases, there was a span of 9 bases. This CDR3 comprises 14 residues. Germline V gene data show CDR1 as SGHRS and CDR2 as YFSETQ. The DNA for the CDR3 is TGCGCCAGCAGCTTGCTTTTCCGGTACAATGAGCAGTTCTTC. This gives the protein CASSLLFRYNEQFF. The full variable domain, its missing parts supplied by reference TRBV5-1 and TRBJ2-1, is KAGVTQTPRYLIKTRGQQVTLSCSPISGHRSVSWYQQTPGQGLQFLFEYFSETQRNKGNFPGRFSGRQFSNSRSEMNVSTLELGDSALYLCASSLLFRYNEQFFGPGTRLTVL.